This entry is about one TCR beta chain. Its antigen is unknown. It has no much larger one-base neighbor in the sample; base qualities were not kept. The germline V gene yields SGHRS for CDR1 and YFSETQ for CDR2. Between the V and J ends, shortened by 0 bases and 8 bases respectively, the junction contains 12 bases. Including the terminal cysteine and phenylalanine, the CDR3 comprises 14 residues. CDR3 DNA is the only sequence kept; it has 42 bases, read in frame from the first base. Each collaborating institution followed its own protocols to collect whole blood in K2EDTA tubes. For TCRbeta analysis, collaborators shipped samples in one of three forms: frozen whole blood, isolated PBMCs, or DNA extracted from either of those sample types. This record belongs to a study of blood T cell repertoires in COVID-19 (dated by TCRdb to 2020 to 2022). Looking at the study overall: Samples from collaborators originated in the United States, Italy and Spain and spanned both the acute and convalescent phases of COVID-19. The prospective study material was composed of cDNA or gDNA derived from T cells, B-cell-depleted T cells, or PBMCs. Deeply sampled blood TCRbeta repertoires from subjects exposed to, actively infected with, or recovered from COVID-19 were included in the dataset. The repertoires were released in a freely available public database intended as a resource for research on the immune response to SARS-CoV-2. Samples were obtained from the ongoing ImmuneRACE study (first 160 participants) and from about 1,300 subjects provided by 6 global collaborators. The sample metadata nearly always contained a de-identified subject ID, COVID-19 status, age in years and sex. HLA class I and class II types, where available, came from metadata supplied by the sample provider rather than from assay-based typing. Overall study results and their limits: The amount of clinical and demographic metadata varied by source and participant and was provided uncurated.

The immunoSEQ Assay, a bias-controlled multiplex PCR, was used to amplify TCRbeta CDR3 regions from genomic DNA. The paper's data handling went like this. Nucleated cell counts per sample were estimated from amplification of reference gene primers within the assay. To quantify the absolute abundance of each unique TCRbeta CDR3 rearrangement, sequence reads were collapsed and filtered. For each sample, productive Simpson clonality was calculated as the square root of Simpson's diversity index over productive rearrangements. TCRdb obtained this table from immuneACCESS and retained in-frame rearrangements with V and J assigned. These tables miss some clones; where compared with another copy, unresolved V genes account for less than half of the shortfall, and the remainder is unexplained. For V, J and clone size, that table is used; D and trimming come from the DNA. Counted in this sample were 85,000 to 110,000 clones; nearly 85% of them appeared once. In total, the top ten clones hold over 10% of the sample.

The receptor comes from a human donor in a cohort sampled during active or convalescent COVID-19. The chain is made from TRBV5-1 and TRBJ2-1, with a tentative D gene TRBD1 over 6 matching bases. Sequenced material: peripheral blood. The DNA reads TGCGCCAGCAGCTTGGTGGGGGCGGGCGATGAGCAGTTCTTC. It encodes CASSLVGAGDEQFF.